The sequence of this TCR beta chain was determined in a study of T cell clusters in autoimmune cytopenias. Points from the study as a whole: The T cell clusters came from computational analysis alone and lack functional validation. Primary autoimmune cytopenia patients seemingly lacked the physiological T cell clusters found in healthy donors.

As concerns this clonotype: Antigen: not known.

Multiplex touch-down PCR amplified TRB using TRB-A and TRB-B pools in one tube. TCRdb reprocessed the multiplex PCR reads, keeping one entry per CDR3 protein, no DNA. This table lists thousands of distinct CDR3 sequences. Some 39,000 genome equivalents of blood DNA were amplified for TRB. This CDR3 is built from 16 residues. Another study also made use of these data, one on T cell repertoires in aging, cancer and after chemotherapy. That investigation notes: Age-matched healthy donors had significantly more diverse, less clonal blood TCR repertoires than untreated cancer patients.

The rearrangement links TRBV12-3 or TRBV12-4 to TRBJ1-2. Sequencing was carried out using peripheral blood. This TCR derives from a human donor with an autoimmune cytopenia or autoimmune hepatitis (not recorded which). CDR3 sequence: CASSLAGVSANYGYTF.